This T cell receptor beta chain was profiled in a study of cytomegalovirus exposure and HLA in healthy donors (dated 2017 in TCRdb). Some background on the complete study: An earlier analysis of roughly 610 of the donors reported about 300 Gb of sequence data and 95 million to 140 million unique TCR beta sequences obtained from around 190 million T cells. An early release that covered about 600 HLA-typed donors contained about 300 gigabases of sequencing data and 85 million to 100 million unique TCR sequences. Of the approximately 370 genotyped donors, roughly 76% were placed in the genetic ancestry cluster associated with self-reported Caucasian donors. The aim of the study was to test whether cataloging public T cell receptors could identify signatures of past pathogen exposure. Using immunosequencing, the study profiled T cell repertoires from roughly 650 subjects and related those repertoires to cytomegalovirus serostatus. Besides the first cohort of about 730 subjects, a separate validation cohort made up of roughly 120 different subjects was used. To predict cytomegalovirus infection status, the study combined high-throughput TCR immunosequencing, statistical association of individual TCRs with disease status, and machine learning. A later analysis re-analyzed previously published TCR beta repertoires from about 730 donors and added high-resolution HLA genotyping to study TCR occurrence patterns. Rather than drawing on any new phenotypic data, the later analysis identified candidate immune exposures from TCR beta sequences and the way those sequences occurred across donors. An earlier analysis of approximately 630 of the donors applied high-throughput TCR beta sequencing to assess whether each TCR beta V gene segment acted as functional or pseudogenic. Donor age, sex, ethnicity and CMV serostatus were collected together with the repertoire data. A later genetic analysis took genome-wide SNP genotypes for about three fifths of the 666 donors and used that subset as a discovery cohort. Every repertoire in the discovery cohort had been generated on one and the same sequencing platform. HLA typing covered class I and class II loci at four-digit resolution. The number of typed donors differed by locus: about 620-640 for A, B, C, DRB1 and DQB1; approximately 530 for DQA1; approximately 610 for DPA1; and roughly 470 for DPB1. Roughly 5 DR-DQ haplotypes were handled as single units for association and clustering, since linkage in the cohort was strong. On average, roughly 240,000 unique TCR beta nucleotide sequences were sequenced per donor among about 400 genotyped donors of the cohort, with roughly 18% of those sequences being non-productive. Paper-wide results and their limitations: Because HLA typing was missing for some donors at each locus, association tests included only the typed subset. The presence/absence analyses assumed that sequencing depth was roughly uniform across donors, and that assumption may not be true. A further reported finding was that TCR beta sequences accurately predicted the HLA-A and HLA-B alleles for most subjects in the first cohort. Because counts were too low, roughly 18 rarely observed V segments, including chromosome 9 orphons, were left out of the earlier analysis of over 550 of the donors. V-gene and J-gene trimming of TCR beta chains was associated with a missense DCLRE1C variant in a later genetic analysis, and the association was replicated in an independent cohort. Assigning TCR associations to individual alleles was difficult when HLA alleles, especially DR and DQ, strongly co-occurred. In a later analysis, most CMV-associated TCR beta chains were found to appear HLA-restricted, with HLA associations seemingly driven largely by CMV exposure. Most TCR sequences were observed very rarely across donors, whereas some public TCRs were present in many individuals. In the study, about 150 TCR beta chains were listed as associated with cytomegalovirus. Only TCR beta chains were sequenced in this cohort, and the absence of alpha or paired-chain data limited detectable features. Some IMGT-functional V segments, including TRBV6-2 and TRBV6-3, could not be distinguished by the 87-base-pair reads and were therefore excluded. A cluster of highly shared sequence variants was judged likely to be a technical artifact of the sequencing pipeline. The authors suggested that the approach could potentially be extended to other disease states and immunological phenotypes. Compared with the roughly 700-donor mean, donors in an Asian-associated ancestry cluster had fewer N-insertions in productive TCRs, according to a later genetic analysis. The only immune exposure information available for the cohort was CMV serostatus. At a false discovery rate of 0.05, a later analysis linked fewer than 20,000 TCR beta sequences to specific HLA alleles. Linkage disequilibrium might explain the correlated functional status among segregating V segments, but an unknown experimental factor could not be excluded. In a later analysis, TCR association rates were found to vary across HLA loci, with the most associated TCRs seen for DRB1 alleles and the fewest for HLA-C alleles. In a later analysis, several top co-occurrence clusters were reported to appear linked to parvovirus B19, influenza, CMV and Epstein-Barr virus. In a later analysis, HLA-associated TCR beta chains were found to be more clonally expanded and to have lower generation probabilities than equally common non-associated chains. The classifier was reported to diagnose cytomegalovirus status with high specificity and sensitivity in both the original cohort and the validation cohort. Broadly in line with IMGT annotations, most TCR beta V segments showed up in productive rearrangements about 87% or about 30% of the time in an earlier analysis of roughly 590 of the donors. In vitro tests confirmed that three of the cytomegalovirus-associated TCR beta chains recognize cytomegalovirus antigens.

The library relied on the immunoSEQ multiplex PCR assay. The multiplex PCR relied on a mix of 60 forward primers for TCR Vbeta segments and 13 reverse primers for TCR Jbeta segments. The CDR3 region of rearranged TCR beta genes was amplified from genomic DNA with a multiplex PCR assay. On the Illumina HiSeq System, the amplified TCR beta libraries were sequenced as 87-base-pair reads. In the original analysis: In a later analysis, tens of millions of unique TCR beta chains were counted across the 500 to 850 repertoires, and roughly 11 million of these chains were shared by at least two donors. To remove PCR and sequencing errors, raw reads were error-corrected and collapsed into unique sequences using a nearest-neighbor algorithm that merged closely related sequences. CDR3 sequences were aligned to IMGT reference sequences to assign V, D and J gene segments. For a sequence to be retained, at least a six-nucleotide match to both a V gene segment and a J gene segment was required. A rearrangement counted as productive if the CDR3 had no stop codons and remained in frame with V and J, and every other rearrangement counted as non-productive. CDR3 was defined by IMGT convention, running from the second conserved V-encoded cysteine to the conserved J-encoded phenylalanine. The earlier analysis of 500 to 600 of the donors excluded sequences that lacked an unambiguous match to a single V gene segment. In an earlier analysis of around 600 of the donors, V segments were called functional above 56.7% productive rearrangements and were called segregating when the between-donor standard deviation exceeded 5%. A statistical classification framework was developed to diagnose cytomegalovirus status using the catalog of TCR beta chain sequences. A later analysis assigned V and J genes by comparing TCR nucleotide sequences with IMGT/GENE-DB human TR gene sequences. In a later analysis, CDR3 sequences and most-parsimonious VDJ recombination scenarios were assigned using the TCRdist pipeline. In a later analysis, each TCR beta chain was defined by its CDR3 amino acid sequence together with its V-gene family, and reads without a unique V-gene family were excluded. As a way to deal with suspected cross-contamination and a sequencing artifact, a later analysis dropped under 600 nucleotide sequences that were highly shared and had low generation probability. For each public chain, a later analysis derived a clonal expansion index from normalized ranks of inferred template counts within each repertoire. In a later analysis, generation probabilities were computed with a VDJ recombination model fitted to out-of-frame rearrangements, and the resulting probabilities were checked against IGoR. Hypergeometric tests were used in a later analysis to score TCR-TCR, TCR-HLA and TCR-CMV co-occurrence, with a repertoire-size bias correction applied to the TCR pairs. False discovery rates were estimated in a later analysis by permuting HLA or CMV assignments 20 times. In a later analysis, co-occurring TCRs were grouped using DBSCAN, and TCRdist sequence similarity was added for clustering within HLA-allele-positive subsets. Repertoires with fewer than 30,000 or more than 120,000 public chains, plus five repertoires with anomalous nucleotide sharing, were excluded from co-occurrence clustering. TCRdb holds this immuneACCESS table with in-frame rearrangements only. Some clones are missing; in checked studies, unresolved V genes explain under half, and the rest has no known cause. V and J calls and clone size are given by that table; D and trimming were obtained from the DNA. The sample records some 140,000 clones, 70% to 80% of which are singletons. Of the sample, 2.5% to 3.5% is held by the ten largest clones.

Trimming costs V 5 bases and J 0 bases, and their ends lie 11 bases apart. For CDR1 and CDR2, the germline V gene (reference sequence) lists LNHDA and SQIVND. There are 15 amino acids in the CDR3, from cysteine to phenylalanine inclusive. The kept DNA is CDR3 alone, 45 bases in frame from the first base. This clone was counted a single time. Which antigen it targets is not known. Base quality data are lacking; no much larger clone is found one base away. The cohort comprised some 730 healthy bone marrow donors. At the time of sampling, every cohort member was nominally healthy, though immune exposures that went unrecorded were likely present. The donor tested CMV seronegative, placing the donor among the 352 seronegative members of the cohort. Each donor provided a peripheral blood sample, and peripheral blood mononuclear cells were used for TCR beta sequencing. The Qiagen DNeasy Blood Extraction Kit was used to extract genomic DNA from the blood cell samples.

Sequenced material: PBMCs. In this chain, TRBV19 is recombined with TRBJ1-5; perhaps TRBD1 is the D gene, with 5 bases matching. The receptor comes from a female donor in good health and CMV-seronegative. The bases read TGTGCCAGTAGTGTCAGGGCTTATAGCAATCAGCCCCAGCATTTT. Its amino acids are CASSVRAYSNQPQHF.